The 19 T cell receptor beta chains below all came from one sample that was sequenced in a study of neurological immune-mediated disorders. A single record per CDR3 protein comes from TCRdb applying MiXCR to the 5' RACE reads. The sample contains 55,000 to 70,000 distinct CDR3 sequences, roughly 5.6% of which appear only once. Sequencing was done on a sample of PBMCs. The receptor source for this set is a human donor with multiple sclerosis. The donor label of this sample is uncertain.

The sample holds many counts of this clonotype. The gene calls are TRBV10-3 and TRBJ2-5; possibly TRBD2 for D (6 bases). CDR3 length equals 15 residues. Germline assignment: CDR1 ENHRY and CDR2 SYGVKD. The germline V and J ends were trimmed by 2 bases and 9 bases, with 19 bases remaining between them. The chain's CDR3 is CAISEDSFRGRPQYF. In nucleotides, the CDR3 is TGTGCCATCAGTGAGGACTCTTTCCGGGGGAGACCCCAGTACTTC.

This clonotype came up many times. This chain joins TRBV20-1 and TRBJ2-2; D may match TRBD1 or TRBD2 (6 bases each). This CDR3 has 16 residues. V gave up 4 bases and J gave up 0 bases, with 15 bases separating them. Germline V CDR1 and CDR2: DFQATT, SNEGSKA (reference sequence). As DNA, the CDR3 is TGCAGTGCTAAAGCGCCGGGGGCTTCGAACACCGGGGAGCTGTTTTTT. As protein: CSAKAPGASNTGELFF.

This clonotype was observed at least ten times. In DNA form, the CDR3 reads TGCAGTGTCACCCTCCCAAATCAGCCCCAGCATTTT. Translation gives CSVTLPNQPQHF. V and J are TRBV20-1 and TRBJ1-5; D is uncertain. The CDR3 consists of 12 residues. Germline lookup yields CDR1 DFQATT and CDR2 SNEGSKA (reference sequence). Trimming stripped 7 bases from V and 4 bases from J, with 11 bases between.

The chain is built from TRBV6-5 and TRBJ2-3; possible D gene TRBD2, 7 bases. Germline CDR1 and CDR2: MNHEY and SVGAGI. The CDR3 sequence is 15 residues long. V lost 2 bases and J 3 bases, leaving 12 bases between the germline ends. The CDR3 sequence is CASSYGGGATDTQYF. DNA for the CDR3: TGTGCCAGCAGTTACGGGGGGGGCGCAACAGATACGCAGTATTTT.

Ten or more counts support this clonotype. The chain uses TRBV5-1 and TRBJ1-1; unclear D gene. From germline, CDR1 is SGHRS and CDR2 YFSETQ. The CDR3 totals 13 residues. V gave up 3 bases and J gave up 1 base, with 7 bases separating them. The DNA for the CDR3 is TGCGCCAGCAGCTCGGAGGGGAACACTGAAGCTTTCTTT. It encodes CASSSEGNTEAFF.

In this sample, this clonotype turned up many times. CDR3 amino acids: CASSPPAGGTGYTF. CDR3 bases: TGCGCCAGCAGCCCCCCTGCGGGGGGTACCGGCTACACCTTC. The rearrangement uses TRBV5-1 and TRBJ1-2; tentatively, D is TRBD1 (5 bases). V was cut by 4 bases and J by 8 bases, with 18 bases left in between. This CDR3 comprises 14 residues. From germline, CDR1 is SGHRS and CDR2 YFSETQ.

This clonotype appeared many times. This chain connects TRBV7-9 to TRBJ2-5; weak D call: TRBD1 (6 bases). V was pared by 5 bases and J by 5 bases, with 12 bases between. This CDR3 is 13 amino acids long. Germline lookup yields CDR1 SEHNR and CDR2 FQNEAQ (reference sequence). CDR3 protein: CASSPTGRETQYF. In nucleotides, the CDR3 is TGTGCCAGCAGCCCGACAGGACGGGAGACCCAGTACTTC.

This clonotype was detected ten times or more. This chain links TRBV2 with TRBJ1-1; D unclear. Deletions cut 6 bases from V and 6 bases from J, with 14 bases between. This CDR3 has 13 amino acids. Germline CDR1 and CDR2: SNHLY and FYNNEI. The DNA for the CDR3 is TGTGCCAGCAGCCGGACCCCCCAACCTGAAGCTTTCTTT. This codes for CASSRTPQPEAFF. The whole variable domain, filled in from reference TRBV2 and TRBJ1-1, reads EPEVTQTPSHQVTQMGQEVILRCVPISNHLYFYWYRQILGQKVEFLVSFYNNEISEKSEIFDDQFSVERPDGSNFTLKIRSTKLEDSAMYFCASSRTPQPEAFFGQGTRLTVV.

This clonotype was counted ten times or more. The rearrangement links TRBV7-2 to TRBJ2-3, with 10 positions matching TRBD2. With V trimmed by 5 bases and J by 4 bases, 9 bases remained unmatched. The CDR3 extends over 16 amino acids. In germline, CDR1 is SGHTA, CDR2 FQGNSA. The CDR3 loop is CASSLTAGGPADTQYF. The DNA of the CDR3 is TGTGCCAGCAGCCTGACAGCGGGGGGGCCAGCAGATACGCAGTATTTT.

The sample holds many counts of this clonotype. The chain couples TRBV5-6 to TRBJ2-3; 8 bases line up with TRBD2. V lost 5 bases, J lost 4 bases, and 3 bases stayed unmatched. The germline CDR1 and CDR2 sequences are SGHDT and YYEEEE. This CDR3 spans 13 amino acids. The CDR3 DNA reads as TGTGCCAGCAGTCACGGGGGGGCAGATACGCAGTATTTT. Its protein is CASSHGGADTQYF.

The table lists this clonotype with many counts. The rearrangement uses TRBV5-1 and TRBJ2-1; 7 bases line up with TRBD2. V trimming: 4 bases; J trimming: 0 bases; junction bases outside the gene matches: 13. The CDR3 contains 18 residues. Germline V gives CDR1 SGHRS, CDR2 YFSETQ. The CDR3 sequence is CASSPRPSGPNSYNEQFF. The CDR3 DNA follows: TGCGCCAGCAGCCCCAGGCCTAGCGGCCCGAACTCCTACAATGAGCAGTTCTTC.

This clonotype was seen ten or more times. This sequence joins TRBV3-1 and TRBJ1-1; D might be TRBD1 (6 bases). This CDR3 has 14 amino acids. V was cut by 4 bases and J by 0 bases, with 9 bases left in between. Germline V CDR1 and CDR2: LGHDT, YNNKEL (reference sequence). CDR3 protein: CASSPTGMNTEAFF. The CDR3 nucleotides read TGTGCCAGCAGCCCAACAGGGATGAACACTGAAGCTTTCTTT.

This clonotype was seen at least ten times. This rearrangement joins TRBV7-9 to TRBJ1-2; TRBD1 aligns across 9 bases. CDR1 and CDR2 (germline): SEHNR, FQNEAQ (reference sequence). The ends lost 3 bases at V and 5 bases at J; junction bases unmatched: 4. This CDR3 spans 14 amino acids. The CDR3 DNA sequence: TGTGCCAGCAGCTTCGGGACAGGGTATTATGGCTACACCTTC. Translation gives CASSFGTGYYGYTF.

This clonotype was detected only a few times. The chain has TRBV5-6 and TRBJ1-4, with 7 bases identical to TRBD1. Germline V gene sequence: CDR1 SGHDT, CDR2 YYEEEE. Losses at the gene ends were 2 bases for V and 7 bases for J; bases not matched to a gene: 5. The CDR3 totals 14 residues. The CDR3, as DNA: TGTGCCAGCAGCTTCCGACAGGGTGGTGAAAAACTGTTTTTT. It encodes CASSFRQGGEKLFF. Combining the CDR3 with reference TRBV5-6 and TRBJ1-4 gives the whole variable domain DAGVTQSPTHLIKTRGQQVTLRCSPKSGHDTVSWYQQALGQGPQFIFQYYEEEERQRGNFPDRFSGHQFPNYSSELNVNALLLGDSALYLCASSFRQGGEKLFFGSGTQLSVL.

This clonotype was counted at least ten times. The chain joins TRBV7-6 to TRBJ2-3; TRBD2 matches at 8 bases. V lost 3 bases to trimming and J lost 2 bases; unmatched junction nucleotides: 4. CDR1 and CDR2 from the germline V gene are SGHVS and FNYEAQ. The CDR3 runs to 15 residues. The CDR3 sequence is CASSLGGGPTDTQYF. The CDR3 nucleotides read TGTGCCAGCAGCTTGGGCGGGGGGCCCACAGATACGCAGTATTTT.

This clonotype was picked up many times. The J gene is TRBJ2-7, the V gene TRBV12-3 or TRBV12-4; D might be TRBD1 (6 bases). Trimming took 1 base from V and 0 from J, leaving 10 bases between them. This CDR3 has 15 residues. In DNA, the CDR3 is TGTGCCAGCAGTTTAGAGGGGGAAGGCTCCTACGAGCAGTACTTC. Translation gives CASSLEGEGSYEQYF.

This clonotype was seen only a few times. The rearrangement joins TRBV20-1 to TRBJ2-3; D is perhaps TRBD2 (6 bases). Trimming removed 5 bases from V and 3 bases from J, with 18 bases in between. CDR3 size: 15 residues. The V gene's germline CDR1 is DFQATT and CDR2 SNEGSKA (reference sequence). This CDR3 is CSAPILAETTDTQYF. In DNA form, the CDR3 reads TGCAGTGCTCCTATCTTAGCGGAGACAACAGATACGCAGTATTTT.

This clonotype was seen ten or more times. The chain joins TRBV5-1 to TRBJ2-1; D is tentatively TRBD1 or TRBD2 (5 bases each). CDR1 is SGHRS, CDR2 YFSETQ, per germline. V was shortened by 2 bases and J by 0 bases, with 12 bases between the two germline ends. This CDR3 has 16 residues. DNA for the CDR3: TGCGCCAGCAGCTTCGACGGGACGAGCTCCTACAATGAGCAGTTCTTC. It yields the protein CASSFDGTSSYNEQFF.

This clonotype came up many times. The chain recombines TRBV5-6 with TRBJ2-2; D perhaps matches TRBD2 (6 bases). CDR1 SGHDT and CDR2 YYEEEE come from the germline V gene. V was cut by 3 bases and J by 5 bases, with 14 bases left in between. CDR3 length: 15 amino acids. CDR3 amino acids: CASSWGWRGTGELFF. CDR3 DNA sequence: TGTGCCAGCAGCTGGGGCTGGCGGGGTACCGGGGAGCTGTTTTTT.